This T cell receptor beta chain derives from a study of response to subunit inactivated influenza vaccine. Study-wide findings and caveats: T cells newly recruited by each seasonal influenza vaccination are few, the authors suggested.

In TCRdb, the RT-PCR reads were re-called with MiXCR into one record per CDR3 protein. The top ten clones hold over 6.5% of a sample with hundreds of thousands of distinct CDR3 sequences, 12% of them seen once. This CDR3 comprises 17 residues. Germline loops: CDR1 SEHNR, CDR2 FQNEAQ (reference sequence). Trimming stripped 5 bases from V and 6 bases from J, with 23 bases between. In this sample, this clonotype turned up many times. Antigen unknown. The chain recombines TRBV7-9 with TRBJ2-1; D unresolved. This sequence was found in a man aged 50-59 years who received an inactivated influenza vaccine. Sequencing used non-naive T cells sorted from PBMCs, obtained around 15 days before vaccination. CDR3 protein: CASSPPFRSVRANEQFF. The CDR3 coding sequence is TGTGCCAGCAGCCCGCCCTTTCGCTCAGTTAGGGCCAATGAGCAGTTCTTC.